Below, 22 T cell receptor beta chains from the same sample are listed, as sequenced in a study of response to subunit inactivated influenza vaccine. TCRdb passed the RT-PCR reads through MiXCR, listing each CDR3 protein once. This table holds 540,000 or so distinct CDR3 sequences, 10% to 15% found once. Sequencing was performed on PBMCs from blood, taken about 6 weeks after vaccination. These receptors were collected from a man aged 50-59 years who received an inactivated influenza vaccine.

This clonotype occurred a few times. The CDR3 protein is CASSYSASGELFF. Here the CDR3 DNA reads TGTGCCAGCAGTTACTCGGCGTCCGGGGAGCTGTTTTTT. V gene TRBV6-5 combines with J gene TRBJ2-2; D is unresolved. The length of the CDR3 is 13 residues. Germline V CDR1 and CDR2: MNHEY, SVGAGI. V gave up 0 bases and J gave up 6 bases, with 5 bases separating them.

This clonotype was seen only a few times. It may be a read error: a sequence one base away is much more abundant. This chain connects TRBV20-1 to TRBJ2-7; 8 bases map to TRBD2. Germline V gives CDR1 DFQATT, CDR2 SNEGSKA (reference sequence). The CDR3 loop spans 16 amino acids. The CDR3 DNA reads as TGCTGTGCTAGAGCCCTCGGGCGGGAGGTTACCTACGAGCAGTACTTC. Encoded protein: CCARALGREVTYEQYF.

The chain uses TRBV29-1 and TRBJ2-5, with a possible D match to TRBD1 (5 bases). CDR1 and CDR2 (germline): SQVTM, ANQGSEA. Trimming removed 3 bases at V and 2 bases at J, with 10 bases between. This CDR3 has 13 amino acids. The CDR3 loop reads CSVDAGRQETQYF. The CDR3 bases are TGCAGCGTTGACGCAGGGCGGCAAGAGACCCAGTACTTC.

The rearrangement links TRBV2 to TRBJ2-3, with 13 bases identical to TRBD2. V shed 7 bases, J shed 0 bases, and the junction held 16 bases outside the gene matches. Per the germline V gene, CDR1 is SNHLY and CDR2 is FYNNEI. The CDR3 is 20 amino acids. The CDR3 spells CASNSFLSGTSGTSTDTQYF. The CDR3 bases are TGTGCCAGCAATTCCTTTCTCTCGGGGACTAGCGGGACAAGCACAGATACGCAGTATTTT.

Here the CDR3 DNA reads TGCGCCAGCAGTGGTCAGGGTGGGTATAATTCACCCCTCCACTTT. This translates into CASSGQGGYNSPLHF. The V and J genes are TRBV5-1 and TRBJ1-6, with D perhaps TRBD1 (5 bases). CDR3 length: 15 residues. Germline CDR1 is SGHRS and CDR2 is YFSETQ. V was cut by 5 bases and J by 4 bases, with 13 bases left in between.

The CDR3 nucleotides are TGTGCCAGCAGCTTAGAAGCCGCGCGCTACGAGCAGTACTTC. Protein sequence: CASSLEAARYEQYF. The gene calls are TRBV7-9 and TRBJ2-7; D unclear. CDR1 and CDR2 (germline): SEHNR, FQNEAQ (reference sequence). The CDR3 has 14 amino acids. V was shortened by 1 base and J by 3 bases, with 10 bases between the two germline ends.

The rearrangement uses TRBV4-1 and TRBJ2-1; D unresolved. Germline V gives CDR1 MGHRA, CDR2 YSYEKL. The CDR3 is 15 amino acids. Trimming took 1 base from V and 9 from J, leaving 16 bases between them. The CDR3 loop is CASSQVWQISTEQFF. The CDR3 coding sequence is TGCGCCAGCAGCCAAGTTTGGCAGATTAGCACTGAGCAGTTCTTC.

The sample holds a few counts of this clonotype. V usage is TRBV12-3 or TRBV12-4 and J usage is TRBJ1-5; 9 bases map to TRBD1. The V and J ends lost 6 bases and 0 bases, in that order; junction bases with no gene match: 3. The CDR3 covers 15 residues. The CDR3 loop is CASRIQGASNQPQHF. CDR3 DNA sequence: TGTGCCAGCAGGATACAGGGGGCTAGCAATCAGCCCCAGCATTTT.

This clonotype has more than one count but fewer than ten. The chain carries TRBV10-3 and TRBJ2-2; D possibly matches TRBD1 or TRBD2 (6 bases each). Germline CDR1 is ENHRY and CDR2 is SYGVKD. The CDR3 is 17 amino acids. With 5 bases removed from V and 3 bases from J, the gap between germline ends came to 19 bases. This chain's CDR3 is CAISSGQRAPDTGELFF. The CDR3 DNA follows: TGTGCCATCAGTTCCGGACAGCGGGCTCCTGACACCGGGGAGCTGTTTTTT.

In this sample, this clonotype turned up a few times. The chain carries TRBV5-1 and TRBJ1-1; D ambiguous. Per germline, CDR1 SGHRS and CDR2 YFSETQ. Trimming took off 2 bases at V and 0 bases at J, with 8 bases between the two ends. This CDR3 spans 14 amino acids. The CDR3 DNA follows: TGCGCCAGCAGCTTTGGCATCATGAACACTGAAGCTTTCTTT. Its translation: CASSFGIMNTEAFF.

This clonotype occurred a few times. The chain carries TRBV7-9 and TRBJ2-3, with 7 positions matching TRBD2. The length of the CDR3 is 13 residues. Germline CDR1 is SEHNR and CDR2 is FQNEAQ (reference sequence). After removal of 8 bases from V and 0 bases from J, the junction contained 2 bases not matched to a gene. CDR3 region: CASLGGSTDTQYF. The DNA for the CDR3 is TGTGCCAGCTTGGGAGGGAGCACAGATACGCAGTATTTT. Using reference TRBV7-9 and TRBJ2-3 for the parts outside the CDR3, the full variable domain is DTGVSQNPRHKITKRGQNVTFRCDPISEHNRLYWYRQTLGQGPEFLTYFQNEAQLEKSRLLSDRFSAERPKGSFSTLEIQRTEQGDSAMYLCASLGGSTDTQYFGPGTRLTVL.

This chain links TRBV11-1 with TRBJ2-3, with D possibly matching TRBD1 (6 bases). V was shortened by 3 bases and J by 6 bases, with 10 bases between the two germline ends. Germline V CDR1 and CDR2: SGHAT, FQDESV (reference sequence). CDR3 length equals 13 residues. The CDR3 loop is CASSFYRADTQYF. Here the CDR3 DNA reads TGTGCCAGCAGCTTCTACAGGGCCGATACGCAGTATTTT.

This clonotype was found a few times. The chain uses TRBV29-1 and TRBJ2-7; D ambiguous. The CDR3 runs 10 residues. CDR1 is SQVTM, CDR2 ANQGSEA, per germline. The ends were cut back, 5 bases at V and 0 bases at J, with 2 bases in the middle. In nucleotides, the CDR3 is TGCAGCGTTATCTCCTACGAGCAGTACTTC. This encodes CSVISYEQYF.

This clonotype was seen more than once but under ten times. This chain links TRBV24-1 with TRBJ2-3, with D possibly called TRBD1 or TRBD2 (5 bases each). The V gene's germline CDR1 is KGHDR and CDR2 SFDVKD. This CDR3 spans 15 amino acids. V was cut by 1 base and J by 8 bases, with 15 bases left in between. The CDR3: CATSDLTGPAGTQYF. DNA for the CDR3: TGTGCCACCAGTGATTTAACAGGCCCGGCGGGTACGCAGTATTTT.

The chain employs TRBV12-3 or TRBV12-4 and TRBJ2-5, with a possible D match to TRBD1 (6 bases). The CDR3 is 14 amino acids. V dropped 3 bases and J dropped 3 bases, with 11 bases sitting between them. CDR3 sequence reads: CASSLSDRKETQYF. Written as DNA, the CDR3 is TGTGCCAGCAGTTTGTCAGACAGGAAAGAGACCCAGTACTTC.

The table lists this clonotype with a few counts. This chain links TRBV5-1 with TRBJ1-1; 8 nucleotides match TRBD1. With 4 bases clipped from V and 6 bases from J, the junction kept 8 bases outside the gene matches. CDR1 and CDR2 from the germline V gene are SGHRS and YFSETQ. CDR3 length: 14 amino acids. CDR3 loop: CASSPGQGGAEAFF. The CDR3 DNA follows: TGCGCCAGCAGCCCAGGACAGGGTGGCGCTGAAGCTTTCTTT. Supplemented by reference TRBV5-1 and TRBJ1-1, the full variable domain reads KAGVTQTPRYLIKTRGQQVTLSCSPISGHRSVSWYQQTPGQGLQFLFEYFSETQRNKGNFPGRFSGRQFSNSRSEMNVSTLELGDSALYLCASSPGQGGAEAFFGQGTRLTVV.

The chain carries TRBV6-1 and TRBJ2-1; 10 bases are a match to TRBD1. V shed 7 bases and J 6 bases; nucleotides not matched to a gene: 12. The CDR3 has 16 residues. Germline lookup yields CDR1 MNHNS and CDR2 SASEGT. The CDR3 coding sequence is TGTGCCAGCAACCTCAGACAGGGGGCAGGTTTCAATGAGCAGTTCTTC. This gives the protein CASNLRQGAGFNEQFF.

The chain is built from TRBV3-1 and TRBJ2-5; D is unclear. The CDR3 is 15 residues long. The germline gives CDR1 LGHDT, CDR2 YNNKEL (reference sequence). Trimming pared 3 bases from V and 0 bases from J, leaving 11 bases between. This chain's CDR3 is CASSQTYGYQETQYF. For the CDR3, the DNA is TGTGCCAGCAGCCAGACCTACGGGTACCAAGAGACCCAGTACTTC.

V usage is TRBV14 and J usage is TRBJ2-2; the D gene could be TRBD1 or TRBD2 (6 bases each). The CDR3 spans 15 residues. Trimming took off 3 bases at V and 7 bases at J, with 15 bases between the two ends. Germline-derived CDR1 and CDR2 are SGHDN and FVKESK. The CDR3 DNA reads TGTGCCAGCAGCCACCTCACAGGGAGGAGCGGGGAGCTGTTTTTT. As protein: CASSHLTGRSGELFF.

This clonotype occurred once. The rearrangement links TRBV4-2 to TRBJ2-2; D perhaps matches TRBD1 (5 bases). V was clipped by 0 bases and J by 6 bases, with 20 bases between them. The germline gives CDR1 LGHNA, CDR2 YNFKEQ. This CDR3 is built from 18 residues. The CDR3 bases are TGTGCCAGCAGCCAAGATCGTACACGGGTCAGGGCCTCCGGGGAGCTGTTTTTT. Protein sequence: CASSQDRTRVRASGELFF.

This clonotype was observed at least ten times. This chain links TRBV5-1 with TRBJ2-2; D unclear. V lost 4 bases to trimming and J lost 0 bases, with 16 bases between them. The CDR3 extends over 17 amino acids. Germline CDR1 and CDR2: SGHRS and YFSETQ. In nucleotides, the CDR3 is TGCGCCAGCAGCCTAAACGTGGGCTACACGAACACCGGGGAGCTGTTTTTT. This sequence encodes CASSLNVGYTNTGELFF.

This sequence joins TRBV6-2 or TRBV6-3 and TRBJ1-1, with D hard to call. Germline CDR1 and CDR2: MNHEY and SVGEGT. V was shortened by 2 bases and J by 2 bases, with 15 bases between the two germline ends. This CDR3 region has 16 residues. CDR3 protein: CASSYPGGSLNTEAFF. CDR3 coding DNA: TGTGCCAGCAGTTACCCTGGCGGAAGCCTAAACACTGAAGCTTTCTTT.